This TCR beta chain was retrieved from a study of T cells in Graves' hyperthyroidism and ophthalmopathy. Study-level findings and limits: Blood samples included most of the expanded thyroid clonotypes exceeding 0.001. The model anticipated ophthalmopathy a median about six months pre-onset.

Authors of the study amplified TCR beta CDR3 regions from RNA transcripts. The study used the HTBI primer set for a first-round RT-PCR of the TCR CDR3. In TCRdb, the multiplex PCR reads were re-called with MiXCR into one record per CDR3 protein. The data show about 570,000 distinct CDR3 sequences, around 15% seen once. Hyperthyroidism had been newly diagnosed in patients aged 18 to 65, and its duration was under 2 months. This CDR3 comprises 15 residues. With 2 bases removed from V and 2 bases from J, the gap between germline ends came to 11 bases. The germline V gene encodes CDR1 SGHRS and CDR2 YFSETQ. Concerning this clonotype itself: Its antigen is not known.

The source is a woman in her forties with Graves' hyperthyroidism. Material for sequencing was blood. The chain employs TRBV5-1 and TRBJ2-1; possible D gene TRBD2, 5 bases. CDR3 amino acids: CASSLLPGTYNEQFF. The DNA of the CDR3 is TGCGCCAGCAGCTTACTTCCGGGAACCTACAATGAGCAGTTCTTC.